What follows are 5 T cell receptor beta chains derived from one specimen sequenced in a study of shared clonotypes between healthy human individuals. Sequencing used immunoSEQ multiplex PCR; TCRdb keeps in-frame clones, though not all of them. The sample records more than 900,000 clones, around 78% being singletons. The material sequenced was memory CD4+ T cells from PBMCs. The subset denotes: CD45RA-negative fraction. All receptors come from a man aged 18 to 30 in good health. Some clones in this sample may be carry-over from other donors' samples.

This chain links TRBV18 with TRBJ2-1, with TRBD2 as a possible D gene (6 bases). Germline CDR1 and CDR2: KGHSH and LQKENI. The CDR3 has 13 amino acids. The V end lost 2 bases, the J end lost 9 bases, and 11 bases lay between the germline ends. The CDR3: CASSPTGDGEQFF. DNA of the CDR3: TGTGCCAGCTCACCAACGGGAGACGGTGAGCAGTTCTTC.

There are many counts of this clone. This sequence joins TRBV28 and TRBJ2-1; 7 bases are shared with TRBD2. This CDR3 comprises 20 residues. V shed 3 bases and J 0 bases; nucleotides not matched to a gene: 17. Germline values: CDR1 MDHEN, CDR2 SYDVKM. The CDR3 spells CASSFVFEATGGSSYNEQFF. CDR3 DNA: TGTGCCAGCAGTTTTGTCTTTGAAGCCACGGGGGGTAGCTCCTACAATGAGCAGTTCTTC.

This chain uses TRBV27 with TRBJ2-1; 11 positions match TRBD2. The germline CDR1 and CDR2 sequences are MNHEY and SMNVEV (reference sequence). The CDR3 sequence is 15 residues long. With V trimmed by 5 bases and J by 2 bases, 2 bases remained unmatched. CDR3 loop: CASSLTSGTYNEQFF. In DNA, the CDR3 is TGTGCCAGCAGTCTGACTAGCGGGACCTACAATGAGCAGTTCTTC.

This clone was seen a single time. This rearrangement joins TRBV28 to TRBJ2-3; TRBD1 or TRBD2 may be the D gene (5 bases each). Germline V gene data show CDR1 as MDHEN and CDR2 as SYDVKM. V was trimmed by 7 bases and J by 6 bases, leaving 17 bases between them. CDR3 length: 14 residues. CDR3 nucleotide sequence: TGTGCCAGCACGAAGTGGGGGAGTGGCGATACGCAGTATTTT. It translates to CASTKWGSGDTQYF.

In nucleotides, the CDR3 is TGTGCCAGCACGGGGAGGGCCGAGGGGGAGCAGTACTTC. Encoded protein: CASTGRAEGEQYF. V is TRBV2 and J is TRBJ2-7; 7 nucleotides match TRBD2. Germline V gene lookup returns CDR1 SNHLY and CDR2 FYNNEI. The CDR3 is 13 amino acids. Trimming removed 7 bases from V and 7 bases from J; junction bases left unmatched: 10.